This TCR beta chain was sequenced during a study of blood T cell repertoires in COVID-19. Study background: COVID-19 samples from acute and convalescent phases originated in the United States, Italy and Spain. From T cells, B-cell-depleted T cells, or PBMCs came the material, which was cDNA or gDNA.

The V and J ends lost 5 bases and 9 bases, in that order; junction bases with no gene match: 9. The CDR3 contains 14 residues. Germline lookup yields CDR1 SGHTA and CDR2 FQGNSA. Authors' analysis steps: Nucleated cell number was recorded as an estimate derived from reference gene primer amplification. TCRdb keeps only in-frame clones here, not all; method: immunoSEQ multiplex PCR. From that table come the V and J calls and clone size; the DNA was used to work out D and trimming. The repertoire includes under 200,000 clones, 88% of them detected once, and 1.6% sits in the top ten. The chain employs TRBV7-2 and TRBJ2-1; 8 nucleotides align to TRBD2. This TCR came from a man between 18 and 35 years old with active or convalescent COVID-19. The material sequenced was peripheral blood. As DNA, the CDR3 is TGTGCCAGCAGCATGGGACTAGGTCTAGGTGAGCAGTTCTTC. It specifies CASSMGLGLGEQFF.